A selection of T cell receptor beta chains follows, all from one sample in a study of response to subunit inactivated influenza vaccine. TCRdb re-analysed the RT-PCR reads in MiXCR, keeping a single row per CDR3 protein. The sample yields 860,000 or so distinct CDR3 sequences, 21% seen once. Sequenced here: PBMCs from blood, sampled about 5 days after vaccination. Receptors originate from a man aged 50-59 years who received an inactivated influenza vaccine. Each CDR3 is given with its conserved first and last residue. The order of the fields is J gene, clone size, V gene, CDR3 protein. Not every row has a clone size; where given, it reads once, few, many or a size class.

>TRBJ2-7|-|TRBV6-5
CASSYRGGQIVKQYF
>TRBJ1-2|-|TRBV6-2/TRBV6-3
CASRTGIGYTF
>TRBJ2-1|-|TRBV25-1
CASSEFGRGPYNEQFF
>TRBJ2-3|-|TRBV7-9
CASSPDPGAFTDTQYF
>TRBJ2-3|-|TRBV12-3/TRBV12-4
CASRLDSTQYF
>TRBJ2-5|-|TRBV7-3
CASSLNGLETQYF
>TRBJ2-5|-|TRBV7-2
CASSLPSGGKETQYF
>TRBJ1-1|few|TRBV7-9
CASSPQTGTGGTEAFF
>TRBJ1-4|few|TRBV4-3
CASSQDFLPRNEKLFF
>TRBJ1-2|-|TRBV6-5
CASSWGTVGGYTF
>TRBJ2-1|many|TRBV29-1
CSVEGRWTGLLEEVRSEQFF
>TRBJ2-7|few|TRBV20-1
CSAQSGIGSYKQYF
>TRBJ2-2|few|TRBV12-3/TRBV12-4
CASSLGGRATGELFF
>TRBJ1-5|-|TRBV30
CAWSLNLGNQPQHF
>TRBJ2-2|few|TRBV5-1
CASSERGFTGELFF
>TRBJ1-2|few|TRBV28
CASTPNSWTGYTF
>TRBJ1-1|-|TRBV7-8
CASSLLGTGKMNTEAFF
>TRBJ2-3|-|TRBV20-1
CSASVIKSTQYF